The 7 T cell receptor beta chains below were found in one sample sequenced in a study of liver allograft versus peripheral blood T cells. For the study at large: Within transplanted livers, the T cell receptor repertoires were examined and compared against the repertoires present in the peripheral blood of liver transplant recipients.

TCRdb reprocessed the reads with MiXCR, giving one entry per CDR3 protein. The data show some 590 distinct CDR3 sequences, roughly 19% seen once. These receptor sequences come from a human patient who had a liver transplant. Some T cells could come from the graft donor.

This clonotype is judged medium-sized. J is TRBJ2-7 and V is TRBV12-3 or TRBV12-4, with D possibly TRBD1 on 6 matching bases. The CDR3 is made up of 16 amino acids. Trimming removed 5 bases at V and 0 bases at J, with 17 bases between. The CDR3 is CASSQTGRDSSYEQYF. The DNA for the CDR3 is TGTGCCAGCAGTCAGACAGGCCGAGATAGCTCCTACGAGCAGTACTTC.

The V gene is TRBV7-9, the J gene TRBJ2-5, with TRBD2 matching over 11 bases. Germline values: CDR1 SEHNR, CDR2 FQNEAQ (reference sequence). V trimming: 1 base; J trimming: 3 bases; junction bases outside the gene matches: 4. CDR3 size: 16 residues. Here the CDR3 DNA reads TGTGCCAGCAGCTTAGGGGTGACTAGCGGGAAAGAGACCCAGTACTTC. Amino acids: CASSLGVTSGKETQYF.

Relative to its sample, this clonotype is large. The chain carries TRBV7-9 and TRBJ2-1; the D is unclear. This CDR3 has 15 residues. The germline V and J ends were trimmed by 4 bases and 6 bases, with 16 bases remaining between them. CDR1 SEHNR and CDR2 FQNEAQ come from the germline V gene (reference sequence). The CDR3 protein is CASSSIPQNLNEQFF. CDR3 DNA sequence: TGTGCCAGCAGCTCCATACCCCAAAATCTCAATGAGCAGTTCTTC.

This clonotype is large by share. The chain combines TRBV6-5 with TRBJ2-7; 12 nucleotides match TRBD1. The CDR3 is 15 residues long. Germline loops: CDR1 MNHEY, CDR2 SVGAGI. Trimming removed 5 bases from V and 11 bases from J; junction bases left unmatched: 13. The CDR3 is CASSPGTGGAQGKYF. DNA of the CDR3: TGTGCCAGCAGTCCCGGGACAGGGGGCGCCCAGGGGAAGTACTTC.

This clonotype is judged large. The chain carries TRBV29-1 and TRBJ2-7; 7 bases are a match to TRBD2. This CDR3 has 13 residues. The V and J ends lost 4 bases and 2 bases, in that order; junction bases with no gene match: 5. Germline-derived CDR1 and CDR2 are SQVTM and ANQGSEA. This CDR3 reads CSVVAGVPYEQYF. Written as DNA, the CDR3 is TGCAGCGTTGTTGCGGGAGTACCCTACGAGCAGTACTTC.

By share, this clonotype ranks as large. The chain combines TRBV10-3 with TRBJ1-2; D is uncertain. Germline V gene sequence: CDR1 ENHRY, CDR2 SYGVKD. The CDR3 has 13 residues. V dropped 0 bases and J dropped 7 bases, with 9 bases sitting between them. CDR3 amino acids: CAISESAPGGYTF. As DNA, the CDR3 is TGTGCCATCAGTGAGTCTGCTCCCGGTGGCTACACCTTC.

V is TRBV7-9 and J is TRBJ1-2; D ambiguous. CDR1 is SEHNR, CDR2 FQNEAQ, per germline (reference sequence). V lost 2 bases and J lost 0, with 13 bases in between. The CDR3 runs to 16 residues. DNA of the CDR3: TGTGCCAGCAGCTTACGTGGGCCCCACCCTAACTATGGCTACACCTTC. This sequence encodes CASSLRGPHPNYGYTF.